Following are 30 T cell receptor beta chains from one sample sequenced in a study of OX40 agonist ivuxolimab in advanced cancers. Libraries were prepared by immunoSEQ multiplex PCR; TCRdb keeps only in-frame clonotypes and omits some of them. The data show 60,000 to 75,000 clones, roughly 87% seen once. Source: CD4+ or CD8+ T cells sorted from blood, taken in a trial of the OX40 agonist ivuxolimab. Every receptor here comes from an adult with an advanced solid tumor such as melanoma, head and neck, liver or kidney cancer.

V usage is TRBV15 and J usage is TRBJ1-5; D ambiguous. Germline-derived CDR1 and CDR2 are LNHNV and YYDKDF (reference sequence). Trimming took off 2 bases at V and 4 bases at J, with 12 bases between the two ends. CDR3 length equals 15 residues. The CDR3 nucleotides are TGTGCCACCAGCAGACGAGACGTAGGTAATCAGCCCCAGCATTTT. Translation gives CATSRRDVGNQPQHF.

The rearrangement uses TRBV27 and TRBJ1-3; D gene ambiguous. Germline assignment: CDR1 MNHEY and CDR2 SMNVEV (reference sequence). The CDR3 sequence is 16 residues long. Trimming cost V 3 bases and J 0 bases, with 12 bases left between them. CDR3 in amino acids: CASSLLGPNSGNTIYF. As DNA, the CDR3 is TGTGCCAGCAGTTTGTTAGGCCCGAACTCTGGAAACACCATATATTTT.

The chain's CDR3 is CAWRAIGGYEQYF. The DNA for the CDR3 is TGTGCCTGGAGGGCTATAGGGGGCTACGAGCAGTACTTC. The genes are TRBV30 and TRBJ2-7; possibly TRBD1 for D (6 bases). V was shortened by 3 bases and J by 3 bases, with 12 bases between the two germline ends. The CDR3 is made up of 13 amino acids. Per germline, CDR1 GTSNPN and CDR2 SVGIG (reference sequence). Full variable domain (rest looked up from reference TRBV30 and TRBJ2-7): SQTIHQWPATLVQPVGSPLSLECTVEGTSNPNLYWYRQAAGRGLQLLFYSVGIGQISSEVPQNLSASRPQDRQFILSSKKLLLSDSGFYLCAWRAIGGYEQYFGPGTRLTVT.

This chain uses TRBV5-1 with TRBJ1-1, with D maybe TRBD1 (5 bases). CDR1 is SGHRS and CDR2 is YFSETQ in the germline V gene. V lost 1 base to trimming and J lost 6 bases, with 7 bases between them. The CDR3 is made up of 12 amino acids. CDR3: CASSLLGAEAFF. The CDR3 region has the DNA TGCGCCAGCAGCTTGCTGGGGGCTGAAGCTTTCTTT.

The V call is TRBV19, the J call TRBJ2-3, with TRBD2 matching over 8 bases. This CDR3 is 19 amino acids long. Germline CDR1 reads LNHDA; CDR2 reads SQIVND (reference sequence). The V and J ends lost 5 bases and 5 bases, in that order; junction bases with no gene match: 21. CDR3 DNA: TGTGCCAGTAGTCCCAAAACACCCGGACTAGCAAGTTCGGTAGATACGCAGTATTTT. Residues: CASSPKTPGLASSVDTQYF.

The chain is built from TRBV14 and TRBJ2-7, with D maybe TRBD2 (6 bases). CDR1 and CDR2 from the germline V gene are SGHDN and FVKESK. CDR3 size: 12 residues. Trimming stripped 8 bases from V and 0 bases from J, with 8 bases between. CDR3: CASGRISYEQYF. CDR3 in DNA: TGTGCCAGCGGGAGGATCTCCTACGAGCAGTACTTC.

The chain carries TRBV7-2 and TRBJ2-2, with 9 bases aligning to TRBD1. The V and J ends lost 4 bases and 0 bases, in that order; junction bases with no gene match: 6. Per the germline V gene, CDR1 is SGHTA and CDR2 is FQGNSA. The CDR3 covers 17 residues. The CDR3 DNA reads TGTGCCAGCAGCTGGGACAGGGCAGTAGCGAACACCGGGGAGCTGTTTTTT. It codes for CASSWDRAVANTGELFF.

The CDR3 reads CASRPLSSYNEQFF. CDR3 DNA: TGTGCCAGCAGGCCCTTATCCTCCTACAATGAGCAGTTCTTC. This chain links TRBV6-1 with TRBJ2-1; D ambiguous. Trimming shortened V by 6 bases and J by 0 bases, and 9 bases separated the two germline ends. Looked up from germline, CDR1 is MNHNS and CDR2 is SASEGT. The CDR3 totals 14 residues.

The V call is TRBV7-3, the J call TRBJ2-7; 9 bases line up with TRBD2. Germline values: CDR1 SGHTA, CDR2 FQGTGA. This CDR3 has 14 residues. V trimming: 2 bases; J trimming: 7 bases; junction bases outside the gene matches: 6. In DNA form, the CDR3 reads TGTGCCAGCAGCTTAGCGGGAGGGCCTGATGAGCAGTACTTC. Translating it yields CASSLAGGPDEQYF.

The rearrangement joins TRBV18 to TRBJ1-2; TRBD1 is a possible D gene (6 bases). With 3 bases removed from V and 2 bases from J, the gap between germline ends came to 10 bases. CDR1 is KGHSH, CDR2 LQKENI, per germline. The CDR3 has 14 amino acids. CDR3: CASSPATGNYGYTF. DNA for the CDR3: TGTGCCAGCTCACCCGCTACAGGGAACTATGGCTACACCTTC. The full variable domain, rest sourced from reference TRBV18 and TRBJ1-2, is NAGVMQNPRHLVRRRGQEARLRCSPMKGHSHVYWYRQLPEEGLKFMVYLQKENIIDESGMPKERFSAEFPKEGPSILRIQQVVRGDSAAYFCASSPATGNYGYTFGSGTRLTVV.

The rearrangement uses TRBV7-2 and TRBJ1-1; no reliable D call. This CDR3 region has 13 residues. Germline CDR1 SGHTA, CDR2 FQGNSA. V was pared by 5 bases and J by 6 bases, with 13 bases between. The CDR3 DNA is TGTGCCAGCAGCCTAGGACTTCGGGCTGAAGCTTTCTTT. Its protein is CASSLGLRAEAFF. Variable domain in full (rest from reference TRBV7-2 and TRBJ1-1): GAGVSQSPSNKVTEKGKDVELRCDPISGHTALYWYRQSLGQGLEFLIYFQGNSAPDKSGLPSDRFSAERTGGSVSTLTIQRTQQEDSAVYLCASSLGLRAEAFFGQGTRLTVV.

This CDR3 reads CASSGGRFAGELFF. CDR3 DNA: TGTGCCAGCTCAGGGGGCAGATTCGCCGGGGAGCTGTTTTTT. The chain carries TRBV6-5 and TRBJ2-2; 8 bases align to TRBD1. J was trimmed by 6 bases and V by 8 bases; bases with no gene match: 8. CDR1 is MNHEY and CDR2 is SVGAGI in the germline V gene. The CDR3 runs to 14 residues.

This clone was seen only a few times. The chain links TRBV5-6 to TRBJ2-7, with 11 nucleotides matching TRBD2. Germline V gene lookup returns CDR1 SGHDT and CDR2 YYEEEE. Trimming took 4 bases from V and 0 from J; bases not matched to a gene: 9. The CDR3 runs 17 residues. CDR3 nucleotides: TGTGCCAGCAGCCGTGAACTTACTAGCGGGAGCTCCTACGAGCAGTACTTC. Encoded protein: CASSRELTSGSSYEQYF. The full variable domain, completed using reference TRBV5-6 and TRBJ2-7, is DAGVTQSPTHLIKTRGQQVTLRCSPKSGHDTVSWYQQALGQGPQFIFQYYEEEERQRGNFPDRFSGHQFPNYSSELNVNALLLGDSALYLCASSRELTSGSSYEQYFGPGTRLTVT.

V usage is TRBV19 and J usage is TRBJ2-2; maybe TRBD2 (7 bases). Germline V gives CDR1 LNHDA, CDR2 SQIVND (reference sequence). V was cut by 3 bases and J by 6 bases, with 11 bases left in between. The CDR3 is 14 amino acids. The CDR3 region is CASSMGGRPGELFF. The CDR3 nucleotides read TGTGCCAGTAGTATGGGGGGGCGCCCCGGGGAGCTGTTTTTT.

The chain couples TRBV4-2 to TRBJ2-7, with a tentative D call TRBD2 (5 bases). CDR1 is LGHNA and CDR2 is YNFKEQ in the germline V gene. The V and J ends lost 1 base and 5 bases respectively, with 15 bases between them. CDR3 length: 15 residues. CDR3 residues: CASSQVGDLQNEQYF. The CDR3 region has the DNA TGTGCCAGCAGCCAAGTCGGGGATCTGCAGAACGAGCAGTACTTC.

The V and J genes are TRBV28 and TRBJ2-5; possibly TRBD2 for D (6 bases). Between the trimmed V and J ends, which lost 10 bases and 4 bases, there was a span of 25 bases. Germline assignment: CDR1 MDHEN and CDR2 SYDVKM. The CDR3 has 16 amino acids. CDR3 protein: CATPGPNAGGVETQYF. The CDR3 bases are TGTGCCACGCCTGGGCCAAACGCTGGAGGGGTAGAGACCCAGTACTTC. The full variable domain, completed using reference TRBV28 and TRBJ2-5, is DVKVTQSSRYLVKRTGEKVFLECVQDMDHENMFWYRQDPGLGLRLIYFSYDVKMKEKGDIPEGYSVSREKKERFSLILESASTNQTSMYLCATPGPNAGGVETQYFGPGTRLLVL.

The V call is TRBV6-1, the J call TRBJ1-4, with D perhaps TRBD1 (6 bases). This CDR3 is 16 amino acids long. Looked up from germline, CDR1 is MNHNS and CDR2 is SASEGT. Deletions cut 4 bases from V and 1 base from J, with 13 bases between. The CDR3 sequence: CASSAHRDQTNEKLFF. For the CDR3, the DNA is TGTGCCAGCAGTGCCCACAGGGATCAAACTAATGAAAAACTGTTTTTT.

V is TRBV7-3 and J is TRBJ1-1; D is uncertain. V shed 5 bases and J shed 2 bases, with 18 bases lying between them. The CDR3 is 16 residues long. Per germline, CDR1 SGHTA and CDR2 FQGTGA. The CDR3 loop is CASSPSGIGRNTEAFF. The CDR3 DNA sequence: TGTGCCAGCAGCCCAAGTGGCATTGGCAGAAACACTGAAGCTTTCTTT.

This clone is categorized as medium-sized. V gene TRBV5-1 combines with J gene TRBJ2-7; 7 bases align to TRBD1. The V and J ends lost 3 bases and 0 bases, in that order; junction bases with no gene match: 3. This CDR3 region has 14 residues. In germline, CDR1 is SGHRS, CDR2 YFSETQ. For the CDR3, the DNA is TGCGCCAGCAGCTCGGGACAGACCTCCTACGAGCAGTACTTC. It specifies CASSSGQTSYEQYF. The full variable domain, rest sourced from reference TRBV5-1 and TRBJ2-7, is KAGVTQTPRYLIKTRGQQVTLSCSPISGHRSVSWYQQTPGQGLQFLFEYFSETQRNKGNFPGRFSGRQFSNSRSEMNVSTLELGDSALYLCASSSGQTSYEQYFGPGTRLTVT.

This clone occurred once. This sequence joins TRBV28 and TRBJ2-7; D call uncertain. Germline CDR1 and CDR2: MDHEN and SYDVKM. CDR3 length: 15 residues. Deletions cut 7 bases from V and 1 base from J, with 17 bases between. The CDR3 bases are TGTGCCAGCAAAGGGAACGTGGAACGGTCCTACGAGCAGTACTTC. As protein: CASKGNVERSYEQYF.

The rearrangement uses TRBV5-1 and TRBJ1-4, with a possible D match to TRBD1 (5 bases). The CDR3 runs to 16 residues. Germline CDR1 SGHRS, CDR2 YFSETQ. V lost 6 bases to trimming and J lost 0 bases, with 15 bases between them. CDR3 sequence (DNA): TGCGCCAGCACCGGGACGGGAGTTTCAACTAATGAAAAACTGTTTTTT. Amino acids: CASTGTGVSTNEKLFF.

This chain links TRBV14 with TRBJ2-1; 8 bases match TRBD2. This CDR3 contains 17 residues. Germline assignment: CDR1 SGHDN and CDR2 FVKESK. With 2 bases clipped from V and 9 bases from J, the junction kept 15 bases outside the gene matches. The DNA of the CDR3 is TGTGCCAGCAGCCAACAATTGGGGGTAGCGGGAATGGCTGAGCAGTTCTTC. Protein sequence: CASSQQLGVAGMAEQFF.

The genes are TRBV27 and TRBJ1-5; D is unclear. V was cut by 2 bases and J by 9 bases, with 8 bases left in between. Germline loops: CDR1 MNHEY, CDR2 SMNVEV (reference sequence). The CDR3 length is 12 residues. CDR3 protein: CASSLEGGPQHF. CDR3 nucleotides: TGTGCCAGCAGTTTAGAAGGAGGGCCCCAGCATTTT.

The chain uses TRBV4-3 and TRBJ2-2, with D possibly matching TRBD1 (6 bases). The CDR3 is 16 amino acids. The ends were cut back, 1 base at V and 2 bases at J, with 11 bases in the middle. The germline V gene encodes CDR1 LGHNA and CDR2 YSLEER. CDR3 nucleotide sequence: TGCGCCAGCAGCCAAGGGGCCGGGACAAACACCGGGGAGCTGTTTTTT. This sequence encodes CASSQGAGTNTGELFF.

The chain couples TRBV15 to TRBJ1-1; D is unclear. Germline CDR1 reads LNHNV; CDR2 reads YYDKDF (reference sequence). Trimming removed 0 bases from V and 2 bases from J, with 7 bases in between. The CDR3 runs to 14 residues. The CDR3 here is CATSRDRTNTEAFF. CDR3 in DNA: TGTGCCACCAGCAGAGACAGGACTAACACTGAAGCTTTCTTT.

This rearrangement joins TRBV6-5 to TRBJ2-6, with D maybe TRBD2 (6 bases). CDR3 length: 16 amino acids. Per germline, CDR1 MNHEY and CDR2 SVGAGI. Trimming took 4 bases from V and 2 from J, leaving 12 bases between them. The CDR3 region is CASSSVRGTGANVLTF. CDR3 DNA: TGTGCCAGCAGTTCCGTGCGGGGTACTGGGGCCAACGTCCTGACTTTC.

The gene calls are TRBV9 and TRBJ2-7; D gene unclear. The germline V and J ends were trimmed by 1 base and 0 bases, with 17 bases remaining between them. This CDR3 is 17 amino acids long. Germline assignment: CDR1 SGDLS and CDR2 YYNGEE. The CDR3, as DNA: TGTGCCAGCAGCGTAAGTGGCCGGGCAAGCTTCTCCTACGAGCAGTACTTC. Its protein is CASSVSGRASFSYEQYF.

This clone has more than one count but fewer than ten. The chain uses TRBV10-1 and TRBJ1-6; TRBD1 is a possible D gene (5 bases). From germline, CDR1 is WNHNN and CDR2 SYGVQD (reference sequence). This CDR3 region has 13 residues. Trimming took off 4 bases at V and 10 bases at J, with 11 bases between the two ends. The CDR3 DNA reads as TGCGCCAGCAGTGGGGGGGTTGGATCACCCCTCCACTTT. Translated: CASSGGVGSPLHF.

In this sample, this clone turned up once. The V call is TRBV9, the J call TRBJ2-6, with D perhaps TRBD2 (5 bases). This CDR3 has 18 amino acids. CDR1 and CDR2 from the germline V gene are SGDLS and YYNGEE. Trimming pared 0 bases from V and 0 bases from J, leaving 13 bases between. The CDR3, as DNA: TGTGCCAGCAGCGTAGAGGACTTGGGGAGCTCTGGGGCCAACGTCCTGACTTTC. Protein sequence: CASSVEDLGSSGANVLTF.

The chain links TRBV2 to TRBJ1-4; D might be TRBD1 (6 bases). The germline gives CDR1 SNHLY, CDR2 FYNNEI. The CDR3 contains 15 residues. V was pared by 7 bases and J by 0 bases, with 12 bases between. CDR3 nucleotide sequence: TGTGCCAGCACAGGGACATTCGCAACTAATGAAAAACTGTTTTTT. Translated, it gives CASTGTFATNEKLFF.